A single sample gave rise to the 18 T cell receptor beta chains below, sequenced in a study of blood T cell repertoires in COVID-19. Sequencing was performed with immunoSEQ multiplex PCR; in TCRdb, only in-frame clones are kept and a portion is missing. Altogether hundreds of thousands of clones are present, roughly nine tenths being singletons, with the ten largest covering 2.2%. The specimen sequenced was peripheral blood. Every receptor here comes from a woman in her 50s who had recovered from COVID-19.

The J gene is TRBJ2-1, the V gene TRBV9; 8 bases match TRBD1. This CDR3 spans 15 amino acids. J gave up 5 bases and V 3 bases, and 7 bases lay outside the gene matches. Per the germline V gene, CDR1 is SGDLS and CDR2 is YYNGEE. DNA for the CDR3: TGTGCCAGCAGCGCTGAGGGACAGGAGAACAATGAGCAGTTCTTC. Its translation: CASSAEGQENNEQFF. The full variable domain, rest sourced from reference TRBV9 and TRBJ2-1, is DSGVTQTPKHLITATGQRVTLRCSPRSGDLSVYWYQQSLDQGLQFLIQYYNGEERAKGNILERFSAQQFPDLHSELNLSSLELGDSALYFCASSAEGQENNEQFFGPGTRLTVL.

CDR3 protein: CASSQDGGENQPQHF. For the CDR3, the DNA is TGTGCCAGCAGCCAAGATGGGGGGGAGAACCAGCCCCAGCATTTT. The chain joins TRBV3-1 (or the pseudogene TRBV3-2) to TRBJ1-5, with a weak D call TRBD1 (5 bases). Germline CDR1 is LGHDT and CDR2 is YNNKEL (reference sequence). Trimming cost V 0 bases and J 7 bases, with 13 bases left between them. This CDR3 contains 15 residues.

This clone was seen more than once but under ten times. Other DNA sequences of this sample code for an identical CDR3. J is TRBJ1-3 and V is TRBV30, with 7 nucleotides matching TRBD1. CDR3 length: 15 residues. V lost 2 bases, J lost 0 bases, and 4 bases stayed unmatched. Germline V CDR1 and CDR2: GTSNPN, SVGIG (reference sequence). DNA for the CDR3: TGTGCCTGGAGTCGGGACAGTGGCTCTGGAAACACCATATATTTT. It yields the protein CAWSRDSGSGNTIYF.

This clone appeared once. The junction and the germline gene differ at one end; a read error may be behind it. The CDR3 region is CASSSTGGPTGAFF. In nucleotides, the CDR3 is TGTGCCAGCAGTTCAACAGGGGGCCCAACTGGAGCTTTCTTT. The chain employs TRBV7-2 and TRBJ1-1; 9 bases align to TRBD1. Germline values: CDR1 SGHTA, CDR2 FQGNSA. CDR3 length: 14 residues.

In this sample, this clone turned up a few times. This chain joins TRBV10-3 and TRBJ1-1; no reliable D call. The V and J ends lost 3 bases and 5 bases respectively, with 7 bases between them. This CDR3 region has 12 residues. Germline assignment: CDR1 ENHRY and CDR2 SYGVKD. CDR3 amino acids: CAISDAITEAFF. The CDR3 region has the DNA TGTGCCATCAGTGACGCGATAACTGAAGCTTTCTTT.

The chain links TRBV10-3 to TRBJ1-1, with a tentative D call TRBD1 (5 bases). Germline loops: CDR1 ENHRY, CDR2 SYGVKD. V was trimmed by 3 bases and J by 3 bases, leaving 20 bases between them. CDR3 size: 17 residues. The chain's CDR3 is CAISERSQGGLHTEAFF. The CDR3 DNA sequence: TGTGCCATCAGTGAAAGATCGCAGGGAGGGTTGCACACTGAAGCTTTCTTT.

V gene TRBV28 combines with J gene TRBJ2-4; 12 bases are shared with TRBD1. This CDR3 has 16 amino acids. Germline CDR1 is MDHEN and CDR2 is SYDVKM. V lost 2 bases and J lost 6; bases outside the gene matches: 5. CDR3 sequence reads: CASSLGGQGARNIQYF. The CDR3 DNA reads TGTGCCAGCAGTTTAGGGGGACAGGGGGCGCGAAACATTCAGTACTTC. Based on the CDR3 plus reference TRBV28 and TRBJ2-4, the full variable domain is DVKVTQSSRYLVKRTGEKVFLECVQDMDHENMFWYRQDPGLGLRLIYFSYDVKMKEKGDIPEGYSVSREKKERFSLILESASTNQTSMYLCASSLGGQGARNIQYFGAGTRLSVL.

The table lists this clone with a few counts. This chain connects TRBV9 to TRBJ1-1, with D perhaps matching TRBD1 (6 bases). The CDR3 is 16 amino acids. Germline V gene lookup returns CDR1 SGDLS and CDR2 YYNGEE. Trimming left V 2 bases short and J 2 bases short, with 16 bases between. The CDR3 DNA is TGTGCCAGCAGCGTGGATCTTGGGACACTCAACACTGAAGCTTTCTTT. It translates to CASSVDLGTLNTEAFF.

The chain couples TRBV2 to TRBJ1-3; 9 bases match TRBD1. The CDR3 length is 14 residues. Trimming at V came to 6 bases and at J to 1 base, leaving 1 base not matched to a gene. Per the germline V gene, CDR1 is SNHLY and CDR2 is FYNNEI. The CDR3 loop reads CASRTGGSGNTIYF. The CDR3 DNA reads TGTGCCAGCAGGACAGGGGGGTCTGGAAACACCATATATTTT.

The chain joins TRBV6-1 to TRBJ1-2, with D possibly being TRBD1 (5 bases). The CDR3 has 16 amino acids. CDR1 and CDR2 from the germline V gene are MNHNS and SASEGT. The V and J ends lost 4 bases and 0 bases respectively, with 15 bases between them. The CDR3 here is CASSVYSTAPNYGYTF. As DNA, the CDR3 is TGTGCCAGCAGTGTATACTCGACAGCCCCTAACTATGGCTACACCTTC.

The J gene is TRBJ2-6, the V gene TRBV13; no clear D gene. The CDR3 runs 17 residues. Germline loops: CDR1 PRHDT, CDR2 FYEKMQ (reference sequence). V was trimmed by 5 bases and J by 0 bases, leaving 14 bases between them. This CDR3 reads CASSPSSAISGANVLTF. The CDR3 DNA reads as TGTGCCAGCAGCCCCTCGTCAGCGATCTCTGGGGCCAACGTCCTGACTTTC.

This clone was detected only once. This sequence joins TRBV30 and TRBJ1-1; possible D gene TRBD1, 6 bases. Trimming removed 3 bases from V and 4 bases from J, with 21 bases in between. CDR3 length: 16 amino acids. Germline V gene data show CDR1 as GTSNPN and CDR2 as SVGIG (reference sequence). CDR3 coding DNA: TGTGCCTGGAGAAGACAGGCAAGCTTTTCGTCCACTGAAGCTTTCTTT. Translated, it gives CAWRRQASFSSTEAFF.

J is TRBJ1-1 and V is TRBV28; tentative D call: TRBD1 (5 bases). Per germline, CDR1 MDHEN and CDR2 SYDVKM. With 5 bases removed from V and 6 bases from J, the gap between germline ends came to 16 bases. The CDR3 is 14 amino acids. The CDR3 here is CASSLPGGIPEAFF. CDR3 in DNA: TGTGCCAGCAGTCTTCCCGGGGGGATTCCTGAAGCTTTCTTT. Full variable domain (missing parts from reference TRBV28 and TRBJ1-1): DVKVTQSSRYLVKRTGEKVFLECVQDMDHENMFWYRQDPGLGLRLIYFSYDVKMKEKGDIPEGYSVSREKKERFSLILESASTNQTSMYLCASSLPGGIPEAFFGQGTRLTVV.

This rearrangement joins TRBV9 to TRBJ2-6, with a weak D call TRBD1 (6 bases). From germline, CDR1 is SGDLS and CDR2 YYNGEE. The CDR3 has 17 residues. V dropped 4 bases and J dropped 0 bases, with 14 bases sitting between them. The DNA of the CDR3 is TGTGCCAGCAGCATCGTAGGGACAAGCTCTGGGGCCAACGTCCTGACTTTC. Translation: CASSIVGTSSGANVLTF.

V usage is TRBV5-1 and J usage is TRBJ2-1; no reliable D call. V was cut by 2 bases and J by 8 bases, with 14 bases left in between. CDR1 SGHRS and CDR2 YFSETQ come from the germline V gene. The CDR3 runs 14 residues. In DNA, the CDR3 is TGCGCCAGCAGCTTTGGGCGTTGGGTCGATGAGCAGTTCTTC. This codes for CASSFGRWVDEQFF.

This clone has a handful of counts. This chain connects TRBV7-2 to TRBJ2-3; 10 bases map to TRBD2. The trim removed 1 base at V and 0 bases at J, leaving 10 bases unmatched. The CDR3 runs 19 residues. Looked up from germline, CDR1 is SGHTA and CDR2 is FQGNSA. CDR3 residues: CASSLGLLAGESSTDTQYF. DNA for the CDR3: TGTGCCAGCAGCTTAGGCCTCCTAGCGGGGGAATCTAGCACAGATACGCAGTATTTT. Looking up the rest from reference TRBV7-2 and TRBJ2-3 gives the full variable domain: GAGVSQSPSNKVTEKGKDVELRCDPISGHTALYWYRQSLGQGLEFLIYFQGNSAPDKSGLPSDRFSAERTGGSVSTLTIQRTQQEDSAVYLCASSLGLLAGESSTDTQYFGPGTRLTVL.

V gene TRBV7-6 combines with J gene TRBJ1-1; TRBD1 is a possible D gene (6 bases). The CDR3 loop spans 15 amino acids. V lost 5 bases and J lost 4, with 17 bases in between. Germline CDR1 SGHVS, CDR2 FNYEAQ. The CDR3, as DNA: TGTGCCAGCAGCCAGGCGGGGGGCCGGGGCACTGAAGCTTTCTTT. Translation: CASSQAGGRGTEAFF.

The gene calls are TRBV9 and TRBJ1-1, with 8 bases matching TRBD1. Germline trimming cut 4 bases from V and 7 bases from J; bases unmatched to any gene: 6. CDR3 size: 13 residues. Germline loops: CDR1 SGDLS, CDR2 YYNGEE. The CDR3 here is CASSSRGRGEAFF. The CDR3 bases are TGTGCCAGCAGCTCCAGGGGGCGAGGTGAAGCTTTCTTT.